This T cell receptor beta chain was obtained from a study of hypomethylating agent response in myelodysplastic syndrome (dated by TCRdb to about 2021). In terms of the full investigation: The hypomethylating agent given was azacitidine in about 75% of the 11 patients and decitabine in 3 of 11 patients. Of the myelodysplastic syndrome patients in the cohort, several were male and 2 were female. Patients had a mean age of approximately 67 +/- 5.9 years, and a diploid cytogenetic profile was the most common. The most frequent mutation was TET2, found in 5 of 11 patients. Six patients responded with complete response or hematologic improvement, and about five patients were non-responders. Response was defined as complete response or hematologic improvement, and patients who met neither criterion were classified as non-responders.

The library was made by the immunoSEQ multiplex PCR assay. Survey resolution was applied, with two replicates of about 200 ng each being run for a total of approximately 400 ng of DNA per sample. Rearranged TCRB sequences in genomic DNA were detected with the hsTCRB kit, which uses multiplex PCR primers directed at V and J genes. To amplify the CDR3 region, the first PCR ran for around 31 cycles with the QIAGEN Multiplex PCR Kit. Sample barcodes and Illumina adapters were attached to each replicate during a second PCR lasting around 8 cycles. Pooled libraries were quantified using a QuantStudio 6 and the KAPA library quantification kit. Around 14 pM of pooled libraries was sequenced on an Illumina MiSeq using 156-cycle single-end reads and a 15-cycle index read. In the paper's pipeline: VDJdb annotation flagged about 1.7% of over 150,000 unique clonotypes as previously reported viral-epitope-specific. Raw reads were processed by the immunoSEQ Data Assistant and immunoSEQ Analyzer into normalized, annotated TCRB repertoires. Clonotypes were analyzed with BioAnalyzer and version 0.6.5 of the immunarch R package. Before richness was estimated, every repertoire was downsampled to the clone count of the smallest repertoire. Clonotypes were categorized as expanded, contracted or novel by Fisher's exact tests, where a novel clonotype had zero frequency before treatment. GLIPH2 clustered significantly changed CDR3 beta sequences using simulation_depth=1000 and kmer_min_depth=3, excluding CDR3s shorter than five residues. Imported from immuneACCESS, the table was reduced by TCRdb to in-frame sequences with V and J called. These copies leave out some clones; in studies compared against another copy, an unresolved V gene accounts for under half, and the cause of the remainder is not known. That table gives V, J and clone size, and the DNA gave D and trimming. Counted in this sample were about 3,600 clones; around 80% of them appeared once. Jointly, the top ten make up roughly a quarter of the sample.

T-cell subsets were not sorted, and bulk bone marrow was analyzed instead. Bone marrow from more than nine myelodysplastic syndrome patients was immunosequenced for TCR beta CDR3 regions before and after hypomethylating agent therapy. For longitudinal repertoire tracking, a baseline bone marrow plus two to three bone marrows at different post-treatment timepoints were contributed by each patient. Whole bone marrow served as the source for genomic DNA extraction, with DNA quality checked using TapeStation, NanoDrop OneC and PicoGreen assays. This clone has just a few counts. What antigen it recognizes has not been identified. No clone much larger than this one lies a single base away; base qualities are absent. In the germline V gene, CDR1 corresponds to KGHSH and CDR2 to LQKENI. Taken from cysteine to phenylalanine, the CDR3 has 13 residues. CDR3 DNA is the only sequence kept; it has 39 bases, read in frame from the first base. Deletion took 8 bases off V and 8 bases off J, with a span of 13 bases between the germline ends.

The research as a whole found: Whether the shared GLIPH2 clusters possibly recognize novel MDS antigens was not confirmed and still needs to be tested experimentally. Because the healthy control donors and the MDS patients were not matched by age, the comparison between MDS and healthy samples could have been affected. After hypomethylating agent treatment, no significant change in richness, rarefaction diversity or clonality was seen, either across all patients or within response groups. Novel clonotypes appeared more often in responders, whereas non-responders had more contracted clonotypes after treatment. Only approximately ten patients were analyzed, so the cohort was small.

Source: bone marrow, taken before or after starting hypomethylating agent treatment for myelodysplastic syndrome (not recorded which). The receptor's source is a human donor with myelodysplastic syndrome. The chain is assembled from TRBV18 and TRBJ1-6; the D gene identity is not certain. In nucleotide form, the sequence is TGTGCCAGCATGTTCGATTTGGATTCACCCCTCCACTTT. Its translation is CASMFDLDSPLHF.